These 29 T cell receptor beta chains share one sample of origin, sequenced in a study of identical twins. One entry per CDR3 protein, called by TCRdb with MiXCR from the 5' RACE reads. The sample carries about 720,000 distinct CDR3 sequences, 15% to 20% recorded once. These data also formed part of another study, on T cells expressing NK-cell markers.

Sequencing used PBMCs. These TCRs come from a woman under 30 in good health.

This chain joins TRBV4-2 and TRBJ2-3; D may be TRBD2 (6 bases). Germline V gene sequence: CDR1 LGHNA, CDR2 YNFKEQ. CDR3 length equals 15 residues. Trimming shortened V by 0 bases and J by 6 bases, and 13 bases separated the two germline ends. CDR3 amino acids: CASSQDRLVGDTQYF. The DNA for the CDR3 is TGTGCCAGCAGCCAAGATAGACTAGTCGGGGATACGCAGTATTTT.

A few counts support this clonotype. The chain combines TRBV3-1 with TRBJ2-2; D uncertain. The CDR3 length is 15 residues. Trimming pared 1 base from V and 3 bases from J, leaving 9 bases between. CDR1 is LGHDT and CDR2 is YNNKEL in the germline V gene (reference sequence). The CDR3: CASSQAVLDTGELFF. CDR3 DNA sequence: TGTGCCAGCAGCCAAGCGGTTCTGGACACCGGGGAGCTGTTTTTT.

The sample holds many counts of this clonotype. CDR3 sequence: CASSFRSITVTEAFF. CDR3 sequence (DNA): TGTGCCAGCAGCTTCCGCTCCATTACAGTCACTGAAGCTTTCTTT. The chain recombines TRBV12-3 or TRBV12-4 with TRBJ1-1, with D hard to call. The CDR3 runs 15 residues. The V gene lost 6 bases and the J gene lost 4 bases, with 18 bases spanning the gap.

The rearrangement joins TRBV4-3 to TRBJ2-3; 11 bases align to TRBD2. V lost 0 bases, J lost 4 bases, and 6 bases stayed unmatched. The V gene's germline CDR1 is LGHNA and CDR2 YSLEER. The CDR3 is 17 amino acids. CDR3 DNA: TGCGCCAGCAGCCAAGATTGGCCGGGACTAGCGGCAGATACGCAGTATTTT. Translated, it gives CASSQDWPGLAADTQYF.

In this sample, this clonotype turned up a few times. The chain uses TRBV11-3 and TRBJ2-2; a possible D gene is TRBD1 (5 bases). This CDR3 comprises 15 residues. Trimming pared 2 bases from V and 2 bases from J, leaving 9 bases between. Looked up from germline, CDR1 is SGHNT and CDR2 is YENEEA. This CDR3 reads CASSLWQGNTGELFF. The CDR3, as DNA: TGTGCCAGCAGCTTATGGCAGGGAAACACCGGGGAGCTGTTTTTT.

In its sample, this clonotype was seen once. The chain combines TRBV5-1 with TRBJ2-7; D is uncertain. V dropped 0 bases and J dropped 0 bases, with 19 bases sitting between them. The CDR3 runs 18 residues. Germline V lookup: CDR1 SGHRS, CDR2 YFSETQ. The CDR3 sequence: CASSLDPPGSKISYEQYF. CDR3 bases: TGCGCCAGCAGCTTGGATCCCCCAGGTTCCAAAATCTCCTACGAGCAGTACTTC.

This clonotype was counted between two and nine times. J is TRBJ2-3 and V is TRBV7-3; no clear D gene. The CDR3 sequence is 13 residues long. CDR1 and CDR2 (germline): SGHTA, FQGTGA. Trimming left V 1 base short and J 2 bases short, with 4 bases between. The CDR3 is CASSLIHTDTQYF. The CDR3 region has the DNA TGTGCCAGCAGCTTAATACACACAGATACGCAGTATTTT.

The chain has TRBV12-3 or TRBV12-4 and TRBJ1-6, with D maybe TRBD1 (6 bases). The CDR3 is made up of 15 amino acids. V was shortened by 5 bases and J by 8 bases, with 16 bases between the two germline ends. CDR3 residues: CASSGTQGGHSPLHF. DNA for the CDR3: TGTGCCAGCAGTGGCACACAGGGAGGGCATTCACCCCTCCACTTT.

This clonotype was counted at least ten times. The V call is TRBV5-1, the J call TRBJ2-5; D perhaps matches TRBD2 (6 bases). Germline V gives CDR1 SGHRS, CDR2 YFSETQ. The CDR3 runs to 15 residues. V was shortened by 1 base and J by 1 base, with 11 bases between the two germline ends. The CDR3 sequence is CASSLSGLSQETQYF. For the CDR3, the DNA is TGCGCCAGCAGCTTGTCCGGACTATCCCAAGAGACCCAGTACTTC.

The chain uses TRBV6-6 and TRBJ2-7, with 7 positions matching TRBD2. The V gene end was trimmed by 6 bases and the J gene end by 4 bases; junction bases not matched to a gene: 6. Germline assignment: CDR1 MNHNY and CDR2 SVGAGI (reference sequence). The CDR3 has 13 residues. CDR3 sequence (DNA): TGTGCCAGCAGGAGCGGGGATCTTTACGAGCAGTACTTC. Translation gives CASRSGDLYEQYF.

This clonotype has a handful of counts. The chain recombines TRBV10-3 with TRBJ1-6; TRBD1 matches 10 bases. The CDR3 has 16 amino acids. CDR1 is ENHRY and CDR2 is SYGVKD in the germline V gene. Losses at the gene ends were 3 bases for V and 9 bases for J; bases not matched to a gene: 8. This chain's CDR3 is CAISDIGTGDPSPLHF. CDR3 bases: TGTGCCATCAGTGATATTGGGACAGGGGACCCTTCACCCCTCCACTTT.

This clonotype was recorded at least ten times. The V gene is TRBV5-1, the J gene TRBJ2-1; possible D gene TRBD1, 6 bases. The CDR3 is 13 residues long. Trimming took off 3 bases at V and 4 bases at J, with 8 bases between the two ends. Germline CDR1 is SGHRS and CDR2 is YFSETQ. CDR3 sequence: CASSSGAYNEQFF. Written as DNA, the CDR3 is TGCGCCAGCAGCTCAGGGGCATACAATGAGCAGTTCTTC.

The chain combines TRBV5-1 with TRBJ2-3; 14 bases are shared with TRBD2. Germline V gene lookup returns CDR1 SGHRS and CDR2 YFSETQ. The CDR3 consists of 17 residues. The ends lost 0 bases at V and 4 bases at J; junction bases unmatched: 4. CDR3 amino acids: CASSLGGLAGGPDTQYF. The CDR3, as DNA: TGCGCCAGCAGCTTGGGAGGACTAGCGGGGGGACCAGATACGCAGTATTTT.

This clonotype was counted between two and nine times. The V call is TRBV28, the J call TRBJ2-4; D is possibly TRBD1 or TRBD2 (5 bases each). V lost 6 bases and J 3 bases, leaving 18 bases between the germline ends. This CDR3 is 16 amino acids long. CDR1 and CDR2 from the germline V gene are MDHEN and SYDVKM. This CDR3 reads CASSLVGDRGKNIQYF. The CDR3 coding sequence is TGTGCCAGCAGCTTGGTGGGGGACCGCGGCAAAAACATTCAGTACTTC. Full variable domain (outside the CDR3, taken from reference TRBV28 and TRBJ2-4): DVKVTQSSRYLVKRTGEKVFLECVQDMDHENMFWYRQDPGLGLRLIYFSYDVKMKEKGDIPEGYSVSREKKERFSLILESASTNQTSMYLCASSLVGDRGKNIQYFGAGTRLSVL.

DNA of the CDR3: TGCGCCAGCAGCTTTTCCCAGGGTAGCGATGAGCAGTTCTTC. It encodes CASSFSQGSDEQFF. V gene TRBV5-1 combines with J gene TRBJ2-1; D tentatively fits TRBD1 or TRBD2 (5 bases each). CDR1 is SGHRS, CDR2 YFSETQ, per germline. V was cut by 2 bases and J by 8 bases, with 14 bases left in between. This CDR3 region has 14 residues.

Only a few counts were recorded for this clonotype. In nucleotides, the CDR3 is TGTGCCAGCATCCCCCGGGGGGACGATCGTAGCTACACCTTC. It encodes CASIPRGDDRSYTF. The chain uses TRBV6-1 and TRBJ1-2, with D perhaps TRBD1 (5 bases). Germline lookup yields CDR1 MNHNS and CDR2 SASEGT. V dropped 7 bases and J dropped 9 bases, with 21 bases sitting between them. CDR3 size: 14 residues.

This clonotype was observed many times. CDR3 coding DNA: TGTGCCATCAGTGAGGGACTTCAAGAGACCCAGTACTTC. Its translation: CAISEGLQETQYF. The chain is built from TRBV10-3 and TRBJ2-5; D is perhaps TRBD2 (5 bases). With 2 bases removed from V and 2 bases from J, the gap between germline ends came to 6 bases. This CDR3 has 13 amino acids. Germline V lookup: CDR1 ENHRY, CDR2 SYGVKD.

This chain uses TRBV12-3 or TRBV12-4 with TRBJ2-3; 7 bases match TRBD2. The CDR3 has 15 amino acids. The ends lost 5 bases at V and 0 bases at J; junction bases unmatched: 5. The chain's CDR3 is CASSPQRGSTDTQYF. The CDR3 nucleotides are TGTGCCAGCAGTCCCCAGCGGGGAAGCACAGATACGCAGTATTTT.

The CDR3 DNA reads as TGTGCCATCAGGACCCAGGGGGCAGGGGGCTATGGCTACACCTTC. Translated: CAIRTQGAGGYGYTF. This chain joins TRBV10-3 and TRBJ1-2, with 8 bases that match TRBD1. Trimming removed 6 bases from V and 4 bases from J; junction bases left unmatched: 10. Germline CDR1 reads ENHRY; CDR2 reads SYGVKD. CDR3 length: 15 residues.

CDR3 region: CSARDRTGLVDTQYF. The CDR3 nucleotides read TGCAGTGCTAGAGATCGGACGGGATTAGTAGATACGCAGTATTTT. The chain employs TRBV20-1 and TRBJ2-3; D may be TRBD2 (5 bases). The CDR3 totals 15 residues. CDR1 is DFQATT, CDR2 SNEGSKA, per germline (reference sequence). V dropped 0 bases and J dropped 5 bases, with 15 bases sitting between them.

CDR3 region: CASTSGLRGEQYF. DNA of the CDR3: TGTGCCAGCACCTCGGGACTGCGGGGCGAGCAGTACTTC. The rearrangement joins TRBV6-1 to TRBJ2-7; tentative D call: TRBD2 (6 bases). Between the trimmed V and J ends, which lost 7 bases and 6 bases, there was a span of 16 bases. Germline lookup yields CDR1 MNHNS and CDR2 SASEGT. This CDR3 contains 13 residues.

There are a few counts of this clonotype. The chain employs TRBV7-3 and TRBJ2-1, with D uncertain. Trimming shortened V by 1 base and J by 0 bases, and 10 bases separated the two germline ends. This CDR3 comprises 16 residues. CDR1 is SGHTA and CDR2 is FQGTGA in the germline V gene. The CDR3 sequence is CASSLIGQSSYNEQFF. CDR3 nucleotide sequence: TGTGCCAGCAGCTTAATTGGCCAAAGCTCCTACAATGAGCAGTTCTTC.

This clonotype has just a few counts. The genes are TRBV5-1 and TRBJ2-1; 8 positions agree with TRBD2. The length of the CDR3 is 17 residues. Germline CDR1 SGHRS, CDR2 YFSETQ. Trimming removed 0 bases from V and 0 bases from J; junction bases left unmatched: 5. The CDR3 bases are TGCGCCAGCAGCTTGGGACGGGCGGGGGGCTCCTACAATGAGCAGTTCTTC. It yields the protein CASSLGRAGGSYNEQFF.

This chain joins TRBV12-3 or TRBV12-4 and TRBJ2-1; 8 bases are shared with TRBD2. V lost 5 bases, J lost 2 bases, and 5 bases stayed unmatched. The CDR3 is 15 residues long. The CDR3 DNA sequence: TGTGCCAGCAGTCAAATAGCGGGACCCTACAATGAGCAGTTCTTC. Translation gives CASSQIAGPYNEQFF.

This clonotype has a handful of counts. The chain recombines TRBV11-3 with TRBJ2-5; D remains unclear. The V and J ends lost 1 base and 6 bases respectively, with 9 bases between them. CDR3 size: 13 residues. Germline CDR1 reads SGHNT; CDR2 reads YENEEA. In DNA form, the CDR3 reads TGTGCCAGCAGCTTAGGGGTGGGAAAGACCCAGTACTTC. Translation gives CASSLGVGKTQYF.

The chain links TRBV20-1 to TRBJ1-4; D remains unclear. The length of the CDR3 is 13 residues. CDR1 is DFQATT and CDR2 is SNEGSKA in the germline V gene (reference sequence). The V and J ends lost 4 bases and 6 bases respectively, with 12 bases between them. CDR3 loop: CSAKRLEDEKLFF. CDR3 nucleotide sequence: TGCAGTGCTAAAAGGCTCGAAGATGAAAAACTGTTTTTT.

This clonotype appeared a few times. V gene TRBV10-3 combines with J gene TRBJ2-5; the match to TRBD2 covers 11 bases. The CDR3 runs to 15 residues. V lost 4 bases and J lost 2; bases outside the gene matches: 3. Germline V gene data show CDR1 as ENHRY and CDR2 as SYGVKD. The CDR3 DNA sequence: TGTGCCATCAGTGGTCCTAGCGGGAGGCAAGAGACCCAGTACTTC. As protein: CAISGPSGRQETQYF.

The chain joins TRBV4-3 to TRBJ2-1; 8 nucleotides agree with TRBD2. The J segment lost 0 bases and the V segment lost 4 bases, leaving 5 bases of the junction unmatched. The germline CDR1 and CDR2 sequences are LGHNA and YSLEER. This CDR3 contains 16 residues. For the CDR3, the DNA is TGCGCCAGCAGCCCCCAACTAGCGGTCTCCTACAATGAGCAGTTCTTC. Encoded protein: CASSPQLAVSYNEQFF.

In this sample, this clonotype turned up a few times. The chain carries TRBV29-1 and TRBJ2-7, with 7 positions matching TRBD1. Germline assignment: CDR1 SQVTM and CDR2 ANQGSEA. This CDR3 is 13 amino acids long. The V and J ends lost 6 bases and 3 bases, in that order; junction bases with no gene match: 8. The CDR3 coding sequence is TGCAGCGTCATCCGGGACAGTAACTACGAGCAGTACTTC. Amino acid sequence: CSVIRDSNYEQYF.